A selection of T cell receptor beta chains follows, all from one sample in a study of shared T cell receptors in the human thymus. The repertoire was sequenced with immunoSEQ multiplex PCR; TCRdb's copy has only in-frame clones and lacks some. In the table there are roughly 560,000 clones, around three quarters of which are singletons. This same sample was also part of a study on human thymus T cells.

Sequences were obtained from thymocytes. The origin of the receptors is a boy under three years old with a congenital heart defect. Both conserved end residues are part of each CDR3. D genes are given only for firm matches. The size entry is marked missing in some rows and otherwise reads once, few, many or a size class.

CDR3nt: TGTGCCAGCAGTTCCCCCCCGGGACTAGCGGGAGGGCAAGTCGAGCAGTACTTC
CDR3aa: CASSSPPGLAGGQVEQYF
j_gene: TRBJ2-7
v_gene: TRBV11-2
abundance: once
d_gene: TRBD2

CDR3nt: TGTGCCAGCAGCTGGACTGTCTACGAGCAGTACTTC
CDR3aa: CASSWTVYEQYF
j_gene: TRBJ2-7
v_gene: TRBV11-2
abundance: few
d_gene: NA

CDR3nt: TGTGCCAGCAGTTTTCGGACAGGCAGGAATGAGCAGTTCTTC
CDR3aa: CASSFRTGRNEQFF
j_gene: TRBJ2-1
v_gene: TRBV6-1
abundance: few
d_gene: TRBD1

CDR3nt: TGTGCCAGCAGCCGGGACAGGGTGGGGGAGCTGTTTTTT
CDR3aa: CASSRDRVGELFF
j_gene: TRBJ2-2
v_gene: TRBV7-7
abundance: NA
d_gene: TRBD1

CDR3nt: TGTGCCAGCAGCCAAGATCTTGGGACGGGAGCATCAAGCACAGATACGCAGTATTTT
CDR3aa: CASSQDLGTGASSTDTQYF
j_gene: TRBJ2-3
v_gene: TRBV14
abundance: NA
d_gene: NA

CDR3nt: TGCGCCAGCAGCTTGGAAGGGGAAGACTCCTACGAGCAGTACTTC
CDR3aa: CASSLEGEDSYEQYF
j_gene: TRBJ2-7
v_gene: TRBV5-1
abundance: NA
d_gene: NA

CDR3nt: TGTGCCATCAGGGCTGTGGAGCAAGAGACCCAGTACTTC
CDR3aa: CAIRAVEQETQYF
j_gene: TRBJ2-5
v_gene: TRBV10-3
abundance: NA
d_gene: NA

CDR3nt: TGTGCCAGTCGAAGGGAGGTCGCAGGTGAGCAGTACTTC
CDR3aa: CASRREVAGEQYF
j_gene: TRBJ2-7
v_gene: TRBV2
abundance: NA
d_gene: NA

CDR3nt: TGTGCCACCCCCGGGACAGGGAAAGTCAATGAGCAGTTCTTC
CDR3aa: CATPGTGKVNEQFF
j_gene: TRBJ2-1
v_gene: TRBV5-4
abundance: few
d_gene: TRBD1

CDR3nt: TGTGCCAGCAGCTTAGCAGTCCGATACGAGCAGTACTTC
CDR3aa: CASSLAVRYEQYF
j_gene: TRBJ2-7
v_gene: TRBV11-2
abundance: NA
d_gene: NA

CDR3nt: TGTGCCAGCAGCTTGTGCGCAGCGGGAGTTGCAGATACGCAGTATTTT
CDR3aa: CASSLCAAGVADTQYF
j_gene: TRBJ2-3
v_gene: TRBV5-4
abundance: NA
d_gene: TRBD2

CDR3nt: TGTGCCAGCAGCTTAGCCTCCGGGGGCAATCAGCCCCAGCATTTT
CDR3aa: CASSLASGGNQPQHF
j_gene: TRBJ1-5
v_gene: TRBV7-9
abundance: NA
d_gene: NA

CDR3nt: TGCAGTGCTAAAGGAGAAGAGACCCAGTACTTC
CDR3aa: CSAKGEETQYF
j_gene: TRBJ2-5
v_gene: TRBV20-1
abundance: NA
d_gene: NA

CDR3nt: TGTGCCAGCAGATCCCCGCGCGCGGCCGGGACTGAAGCTTTCTTT
CDR3aa: CASRSPRAAGTEAFF
j_gene: TRBJ1-1
v_gene: TRBV6-1
abundance: NA
d_gene: NA

CDR3nt: TGCAGCGCGGACAGGGTGAACACTGAAGCTTTCTTT
CDR3aa: CSADRVNTEAFF
j_gene: TRBJ1-1
v_gene: TRBV29-1
abundance: few
d_gene: TRBD1

CDR3nt: TGTGCCAGCAGAAGGTCCTTCCAGACAGCAAACACTGAAGCTTTCTTT
CDR3aa: CASRRSFQTANTEAFF
j_gene: TRBJ1-1
v_gene: TRBV2
abundance: NA
d_gene: NA

CDR3nt: TGCGCCAGCAGCCAAGAAAGGCGACGGGGGATCTATGGCTACACCTTC
CDR3aa: CASSQERRRGIYGYTF
j_gene: TRBJ1-2
v_gene: TRBV4-3
abundance: NA
d_gene: NA

CDR3nt: TGTGCCAGCAGCAAAGAAGCGGGACGGGGCACCGGGGAGCTGTTTTTT
CDR3aa: CASSKEAGRGTGELFF
j_gene: TRBJ2-2
v_gene: TRBV7-8
abundance: NA
d_gene: TRBD2

CDR3nt: TGCGCCAGCAGCTTGGACGGACTAGCGGGAGGGAGGACCCAGTACTTC
CDR3aa: CASSLDGLAGGRTQYF
j_gene: TRBJ2-5
v_gene: TRBV5-1
abundance: NA
d_gene: TRBD2

CDR3nt: TGCGCCAGCAGGATGGTACCGCAGGGGTGTGGGAACACTGAAGCTTTCTTT
CDR3aa: CASRMVPQGCGNTEAFF
j_gene: TRBJ1-1
v_gene: TRBV5-1
abundance: NA
d_gene: NA

CDR3nt: TGCGCCAGCAGCTTCCTTTCGATTAGCGGGAGTCAGGACAATGAGCAGTTCTTC
CDR3aa: CASSFLSISGSQDNEQFF
j_gene: TRBJ2-1
v_gene: TRBV5-1
abundance: NA
d_gene: TRBD2

CDR3nt: TGTGCCAGCAGTTCCAACGGACTAGCGGGAGTTTTTACCGGGGAGCTGTTTTTT
CDR3aa: CASSSNGLAGVFTGELFF
j_gene: TRBJ2-2
v_gene: TRBV27
abundance: NA
d_gene: TRBD2

CDR3nt: TGTGCCAGCAGCCCTAGAGTAGCGGTCTCCTACGAGCAGTACTTC
CDR3aa: CASSPRVAVSYEQYF
j_gene: TRBJ2-7
v_gene: TRBV9
abundance: NA
d_gene: NA

CDR3nt: TGTGCCAGCAGCTTAGGCCCCGGGGATACGCAGTATTTT
CDR3aa: CASSLGPGDTQYF
j_gene: TRBJ2-3
v_gene: TRBV11-2
abundance: NA
d_gene: NA

CDR3nt: TGTGCCAGCAGCCCGGGACTAGCGGGAGGAACGGACTACGAGCAGTACTTC
CDR3aa: CASSPGLAGGTDYEQYF
j_gene: TRBJ2-7
v_gene: TRBV5-6
abundance: NA
d_gene: TRBD2

CDR3nt: TGCAGTGCTAGAGATCCTGAGACCCAGTACTTC
CDR3aa: CSARDPETQYF
j_gene: TRBJ2-5
v_gene: TRBV20-1
abundance: NA
d_gene: NA

CDR3nt: TGCGCCAGCAGCTTTGACAGCAGCTCCTACGAGCAGTACTTC
CDR3aa: CASSFDSSSYEQYF
j_gene: TRBJ2-7
v_gene: TRBV5-1
abundance: NA
d_gene: NA

CDR3nt: TGTGCCAGCAGCCGACCTCTAGCGGGAGGAGGCAATGAGCAGTTCTTC
CDR3aa: CASSRPLAGGGNEQFF
j_gene: TRBJ2-1
v_gene: TRBV21-1
abundance: NA
d_gene: NA

CDR3nt: TGTGCCAGCAGCTTTGCGGGGATCAGACAGGGGGTCCAAGAGACCCAGTACTTC
CDR3aa: CASSFAGIRQGVQETQYF
j_gene: TRBJ2-5
v_gene: TRBV11-2
abundance: NA
d_gene: TRBD1

CDR3nt: TGTGCCAGCAGTTTACCGGATATCCTGGACCGGGAGGCGCAGTATTTT
CDR3aa: CASSLPDILDREAQYF
j_gene: TRBJ2-3
v_gene: TRBV27
abundance: NA
d_gene: TRBD2

CDR3nt: TGCGCCAGCAGCCCCACACTAGCGGTCAGCACAGATACGCAGTATTTT
CDR3aa: CASSPTLAVSTDTQYF
j_gene: TRBJ2-3
v_gene: TRBV5-1
abundance: NA
d_gene: TRBD2

CDR3nt: TGTGCCAGCAGCGTGCGACCACAGGGTAGGTACGAGCAGTACTTC
CDR3aa: CASSVRPQGRYEQYF
j_gene: TRBJ2-7
v_gene: TRBV9
abundance: NA
d_gene: NA

CDR3nt: TGTGCCAGCAGCCCGCACCCAAGACAGGGAGGAAATGGCTACACCTTC
CDR3aa: CASSPHPRQGGNGYTF
j_gene: TRBJ1-2
v_gene: TRBV7-8
abundance: NA
d_gene: TRBD1

CDR3nt: TGTGCCAGCAGCGAACACGGGGTGGACCATCAAAACACAGATACGCAGTATTTT
CDR3aa: CASSEHGVDHQNTDTQYF
j_gene: TRBJ2-3
v_gene: TRBV2
abundance: NA
d_gene: NA

CDR3nt: TGTGCCAGCAGCGTAGGCGGCAGCAAAAACATTCAGTACTTC
CDR3aa: CASSVGGSKNIQYF
j_gene: TRBJ2-4
v_gene: TRBV9
abundance: NA
d_gene: NA

CDR3nt: TGTGCCAGCAGCCCCACAGGGCCCGAGCAGTACTTC
CDR3aa: CASSPTGPEQYF
j_gene: TRBJ2-7
v_gene: TRBV7-9
abundance: NA
d_gene: NA

CDR3nt: TGTGCCAGCAGTCCCTCGGGACAGGGGAGTCAGCCCCAGCATTTT
CDR3aa: CASSPSGQGSQPQHF
j_gene: TRBJ1-5
v_gene: TRBV27
abundance: once
d_gene: TRBD1

CDR3nt: TGCAGCGTTGCTGGACTAGCCCTGGAGACCCAGTACTTC
CDR3aa: CSVAGLALETQYF
j_gene: TRBJ2-5
v_gene: TRBV29-1
abundance: once
d_gene: TRBD2

CDR3nt: TGTGCCAGCAGCTTGGCTCCCAGAAGGCAGTTCTTC
CDR3aa: CASSLAPRRQFF
j_gene: TRBJ2-1
v_gene: TRBV5-8
abundance: NA
d_gene: NA

CDR3nt: TGTGCCAGCAGCCCCGCTAGGGGGGGTGGCTATGGCTACACCTTC
CDR3aa: CASSPARGGGYGYTF
j_gene: TRBJ1-2
v_gene: TRBV21-1
abundance: NA
d_gene: NA